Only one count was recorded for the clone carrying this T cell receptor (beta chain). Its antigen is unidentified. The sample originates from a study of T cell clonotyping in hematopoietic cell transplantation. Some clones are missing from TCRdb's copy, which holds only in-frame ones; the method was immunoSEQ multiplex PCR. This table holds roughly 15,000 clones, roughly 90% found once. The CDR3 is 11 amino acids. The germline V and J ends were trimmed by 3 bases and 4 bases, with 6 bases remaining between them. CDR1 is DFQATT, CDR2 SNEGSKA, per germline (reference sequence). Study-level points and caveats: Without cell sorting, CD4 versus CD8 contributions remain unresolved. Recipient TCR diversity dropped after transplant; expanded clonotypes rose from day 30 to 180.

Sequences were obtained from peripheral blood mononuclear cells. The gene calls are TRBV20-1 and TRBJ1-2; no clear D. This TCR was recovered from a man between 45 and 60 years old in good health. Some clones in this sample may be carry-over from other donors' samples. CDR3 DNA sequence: TGCAGTGCTAGGCCGGTCTATGGCTACACCTTC. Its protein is CSARPVYGYTF.